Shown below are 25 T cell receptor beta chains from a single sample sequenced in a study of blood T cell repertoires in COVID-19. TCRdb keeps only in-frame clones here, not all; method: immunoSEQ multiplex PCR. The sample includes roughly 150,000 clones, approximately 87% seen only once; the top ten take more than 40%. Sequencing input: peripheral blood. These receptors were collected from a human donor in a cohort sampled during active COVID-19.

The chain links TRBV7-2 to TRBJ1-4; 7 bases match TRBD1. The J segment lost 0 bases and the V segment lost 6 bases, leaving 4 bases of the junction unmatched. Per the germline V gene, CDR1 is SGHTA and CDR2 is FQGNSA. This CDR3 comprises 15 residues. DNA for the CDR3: TGTGCCAGCAGTCGGGACAGATCAACTAATGAAAAACTGTTTTTT. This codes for CASSRDRSTNEKLFF. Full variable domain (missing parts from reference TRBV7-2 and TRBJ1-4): GAGVSQSPSNKVTEKGKDVELRCDPISGHTALYWYRQSLGQGLEFLIYFQGNSAPDKSGLPSDRFSAERTGGSVSTLTIQRTQQEDSAVYLCASSRDRSTNEKLFFGSGTQLSVL.

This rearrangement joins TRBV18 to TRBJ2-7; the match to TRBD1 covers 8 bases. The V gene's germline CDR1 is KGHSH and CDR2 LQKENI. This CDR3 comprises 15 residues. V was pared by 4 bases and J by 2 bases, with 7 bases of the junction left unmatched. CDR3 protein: CASSRQGYGTYEQYF. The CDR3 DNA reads TGTGCCAGCTCACGACAGGGGTACGGCACCTACGAGCAGTACTTC. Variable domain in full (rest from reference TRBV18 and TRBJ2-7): NAGVMQNPRHLVRRRGQEARLRCSPMKGHSHVYWYRQLPEEGLKFMVYLQKENIIDESGMPKERFSAEFPKEGPSILRIQQVVRGDSAAYFCASSRQGYGTYEQYFGPGTRLTVT.

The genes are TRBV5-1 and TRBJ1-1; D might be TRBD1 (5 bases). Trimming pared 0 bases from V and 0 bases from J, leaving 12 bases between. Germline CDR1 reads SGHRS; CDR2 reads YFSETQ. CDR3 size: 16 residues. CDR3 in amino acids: CASSLAHRTLNTEAFF. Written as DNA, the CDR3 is TGCGCCAGCAGCTTGGCCCACAGGACCCTGAACACTGAAGCTTTCTTT.

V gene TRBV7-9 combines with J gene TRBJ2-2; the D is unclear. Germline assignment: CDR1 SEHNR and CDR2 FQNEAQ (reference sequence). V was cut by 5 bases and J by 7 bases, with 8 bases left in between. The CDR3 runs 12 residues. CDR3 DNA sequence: TGTGCCAGCAGCCCATCTATCGGGGAGCTGTTTTTT. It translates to CASSPSIGELFF.

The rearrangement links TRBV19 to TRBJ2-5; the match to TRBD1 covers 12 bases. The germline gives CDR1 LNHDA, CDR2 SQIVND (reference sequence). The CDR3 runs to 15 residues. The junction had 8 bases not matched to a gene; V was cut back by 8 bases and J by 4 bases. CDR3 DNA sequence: TGTGCCAGTCGGGGACAGGGGGCGATCGGAGAGACCCAGTACTTC. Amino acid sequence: CASRGQGAIGETQYF.

This CDR3 is CASSRDSFNEKLFF. Written as DNA, the CDR3 is TGTGCCAGCTCACGGGACAGCTTTAATGAAAAACTGTTTTTT. The rearrangement joins TRBV18 to TRBJ1-4, with 7 bases matching TRBD1. With 4 bases clipped from V and 4 bases from J, the junction kept 3 bases outside the gene matches. There are 14 residues in the CDR3. The germline gives CDR1 KGHSH, CDR2 LQKENI. Together with reference TRBV18 and TRBJ1-4, the CDR3 gives the full variable domain: NAGVMQNPRHLVRRRGQEARLRCSPMKGHSHVYWYRQLPEEGLKFMVYLQKENIIDESGMPKERFSAEFPKEGPSILRIQQVVRGDSAAYFCASSRDSFNEKLFFGSGTQLSVL.

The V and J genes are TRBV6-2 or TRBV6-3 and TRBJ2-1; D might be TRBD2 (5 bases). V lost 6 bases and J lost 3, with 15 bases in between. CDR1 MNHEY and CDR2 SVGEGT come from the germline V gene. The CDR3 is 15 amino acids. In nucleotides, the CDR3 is TGTGCCAGCAGCACGGGAAGGACCTTCTACAATGAGCAGTTCTTC. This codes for CASSTGRTFYNEQFF.

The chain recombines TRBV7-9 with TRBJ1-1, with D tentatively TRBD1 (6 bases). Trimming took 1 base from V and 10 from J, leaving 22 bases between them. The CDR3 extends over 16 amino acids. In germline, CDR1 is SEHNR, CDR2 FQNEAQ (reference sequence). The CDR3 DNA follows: TGTGCCAGCAGCTTAGTAGGGGAGGGGTCCTCACAGGGAGCTTTCTTT. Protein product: CASSLVGEGSSQGAFF.

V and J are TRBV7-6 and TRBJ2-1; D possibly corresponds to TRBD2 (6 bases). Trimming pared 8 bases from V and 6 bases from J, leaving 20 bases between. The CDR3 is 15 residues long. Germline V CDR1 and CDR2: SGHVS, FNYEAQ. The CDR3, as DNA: TGTGCCAGCGGACCCCGGGTAGCGGAGGGCAATGAGCAGTTCTTC. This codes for CASGPRVAEGNEQFF.

CDR3 residues: CASSLSGQGEVSGNTIYF. CDR3 nucleotide sequence: TGTGCCAGCAGCTTATCGGGACAGGGGGAGGTTTCTGGAAACACCATATATTTT. The chain links TRBV7-9 to TRBJ1-3, with 11 bases aligning to TRBD1. The CDR3 has 18 amino acids. With V trimmed by 2 bases and J by 1 base, 7 bases remained unmatched. Germline V gene data show CDR1 as SEHNR and CDR2 as FQNEAQ (reference sequence).

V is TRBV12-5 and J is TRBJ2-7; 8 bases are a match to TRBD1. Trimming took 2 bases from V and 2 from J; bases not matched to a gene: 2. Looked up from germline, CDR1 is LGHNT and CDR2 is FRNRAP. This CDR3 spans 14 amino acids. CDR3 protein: CASGLTGGPYEQYF. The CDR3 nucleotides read TGTGCTAGTGGTTTGACAGGGGGGCCCTACGAGCAGTACTTC.

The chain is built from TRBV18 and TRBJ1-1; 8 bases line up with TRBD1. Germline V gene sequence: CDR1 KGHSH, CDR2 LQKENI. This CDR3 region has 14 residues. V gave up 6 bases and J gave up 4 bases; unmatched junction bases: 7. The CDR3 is CASSDRGSSTEAFF. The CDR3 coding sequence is TGTGCCAGCTCCGACAGGGGTTCGAGCACTGAAGCTTTCTTT.

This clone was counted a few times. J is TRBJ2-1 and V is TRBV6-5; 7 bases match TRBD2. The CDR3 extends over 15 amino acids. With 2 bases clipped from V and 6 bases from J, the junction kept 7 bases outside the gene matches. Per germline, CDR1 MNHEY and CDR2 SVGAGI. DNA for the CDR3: TGTGCCAGCAGTTACGAGACTAGCAGCGCCAATGAGCAGTTCTTC. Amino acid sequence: CASSYETSSANEQFF.

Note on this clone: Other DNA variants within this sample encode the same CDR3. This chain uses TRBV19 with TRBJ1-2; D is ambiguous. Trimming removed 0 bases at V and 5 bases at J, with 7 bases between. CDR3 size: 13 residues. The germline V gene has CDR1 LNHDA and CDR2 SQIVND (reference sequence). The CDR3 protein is CASSIDTEYGYTF. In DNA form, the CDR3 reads TGTGCCAGTAGTATAGACACGGAGTATGGCTACACCTTC.

CDR3 sequence reads: CASSLAANYGYTF. CDR3 bases: TGTGCCAGCAGCTTAGCAGCTAACTATGGCTACACCTTC. The V and J genes are TRBV13 and TRBJ1-2, with D hard to call. V was trimmed by 1 base and J by 0 bases, leaving 3 bases between them. Germline V lookup: CDR1 PRHDT, CDR2 FYEKMQ (reference sequence). This CDR3 has 13 residues.

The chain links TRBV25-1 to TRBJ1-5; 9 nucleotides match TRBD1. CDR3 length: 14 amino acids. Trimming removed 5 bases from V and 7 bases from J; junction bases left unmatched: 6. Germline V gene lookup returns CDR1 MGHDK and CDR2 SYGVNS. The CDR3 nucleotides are TGTGCCAGCAGTACCACGGGACAGGGCCAGCCCCAGCATTTT. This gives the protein CASSTTGQGQPQHF.

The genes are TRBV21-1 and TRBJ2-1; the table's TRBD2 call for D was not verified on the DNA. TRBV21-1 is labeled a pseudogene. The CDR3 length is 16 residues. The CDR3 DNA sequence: TGTGCCAGCAGCAAATTGCCAGCGGAGATTCTATTGGCGCAGTTCTTC. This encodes CASSKLPAEILLAQFF.

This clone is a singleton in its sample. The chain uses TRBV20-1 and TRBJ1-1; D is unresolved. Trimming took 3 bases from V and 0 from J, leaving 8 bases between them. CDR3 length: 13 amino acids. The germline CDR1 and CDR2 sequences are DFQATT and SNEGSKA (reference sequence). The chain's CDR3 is CSASRSMNTEAFF. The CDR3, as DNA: TGCAGTGCTAGTCGGAGCATGAACACTGAAGCTTTCTTT.

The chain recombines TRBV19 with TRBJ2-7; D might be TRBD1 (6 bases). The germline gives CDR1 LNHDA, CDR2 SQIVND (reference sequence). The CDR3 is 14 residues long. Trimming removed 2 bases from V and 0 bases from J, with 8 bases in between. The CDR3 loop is CASSITGFSYEQYF. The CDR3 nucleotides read TGTGCCAGTAGTATAACAGGGTTCTCCTACGAGCAGTACTTC.

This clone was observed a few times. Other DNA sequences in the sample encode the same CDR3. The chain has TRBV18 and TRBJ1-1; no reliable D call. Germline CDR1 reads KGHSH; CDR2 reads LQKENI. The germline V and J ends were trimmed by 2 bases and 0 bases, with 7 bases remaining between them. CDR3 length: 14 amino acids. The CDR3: CASSPTGLNTEAFF. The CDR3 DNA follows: TGTGCCAGCTCACCAACGGGGTTGAACACTGAAGCTTTCTTT.

The CDR3 DNA reads as TGTGCCAGCTCACCACCTGGGGGGAAAGATCAGCCCCAGCATTTT. This codes for CASSPPGGKDQPQHF. This chain uses TRBV18 with TRBJ1-5; possible D gene TRBD1, 5 bases. The V end lost 0 bases, the J end lost 5 bases, and 11 bases lay between the germline ends. CDR3 length: 15 residues. CDR1 and CDR2 (germline): KGHSH, LQKENI. Based on the CDR3 plus reference TRBV18 and TRBJ1-5, the full variable domain is NAGVMQNPRHLVRRRGQEARLRCSPMKGHSHVYWYRQLPEEGLKFMVYLQKENIIDESGMPKERFSAEFPKEGPSILRIQQVVRGDSAAYFCASSPPGGKDQPQHFGDGTRLSIL.

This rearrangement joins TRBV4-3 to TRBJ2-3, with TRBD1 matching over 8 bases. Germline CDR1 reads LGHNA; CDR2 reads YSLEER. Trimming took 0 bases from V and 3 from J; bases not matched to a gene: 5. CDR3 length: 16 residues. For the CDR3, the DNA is TGCGCCAGCAGCCAAGATACAGGACAGGGTACAGATACGCAGTATTTT. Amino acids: CASSQDTGQGTDTQYF.

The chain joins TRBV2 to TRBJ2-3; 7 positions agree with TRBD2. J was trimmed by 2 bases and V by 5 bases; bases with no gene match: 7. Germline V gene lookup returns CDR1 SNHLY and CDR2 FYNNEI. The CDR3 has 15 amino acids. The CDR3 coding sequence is TGTGCCAGCAGTTTAAGCGGGGTTGACACAGATACGCAGTATTTT. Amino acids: CASSLSGVDTDTQYF.

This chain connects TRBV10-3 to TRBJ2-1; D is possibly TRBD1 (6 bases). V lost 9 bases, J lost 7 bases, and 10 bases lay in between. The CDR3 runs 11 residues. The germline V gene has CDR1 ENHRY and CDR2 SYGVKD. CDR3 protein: CAMGQGNEQFF. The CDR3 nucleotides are TGTGCCATGGGGCAGGGGAATGAGCAGTTCTTC.

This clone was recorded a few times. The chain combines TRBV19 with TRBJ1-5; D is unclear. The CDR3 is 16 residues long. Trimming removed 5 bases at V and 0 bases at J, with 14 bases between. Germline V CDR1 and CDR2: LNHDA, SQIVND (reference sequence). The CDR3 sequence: CASSPQALYSNQPQHF. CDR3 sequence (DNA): TGTGCCAGTAGTCCCCAAGCCCTGTATAGCAATCAGCCCCAGCATTTT.